This entry lists 10 T cell receptor beta chains sequenced from one sample in a study of blood T cells in healthy people across ages. With a J-beta primer mix and a sample-barcoded 5' primer, a second PCR ran roughly 6 to 12 cycles. TCRdb called the 5' RACE reads again in MiXCR, with one record for every CDR3 protein. This sample has approximately 1.5 million distinct CDR3 sequences, with around 40% found just once. Sequencing used blood. These receptors all come from a woman between 18 and 30 years old in good health.

This clonotype showed up many times. The J gene is TRBJ2-1, the V gene TRBV28, with a weak D call TRBD2 (6 bases). The germline V and J ends were trimmed by 5 bases and 5 bases, with 10 bases remaining between them. CDR1 and CDR2 from the germline V gene are MDHEN and SYDVKM. The CDR3 contains 13 residues. The CDR3 nucleotides read TGTGCCAGCAGTCAGACTAGGAACAATGAGCAGTTCTTC. Protein: CASSQTRNNEQFF.

The V gene is TRBV5-1, the J gene TRBJ1-2; 7 nucleotides align to TRBD1. This CDR3 comprises 13 residues. The junction had 3 bases not matched to a gene; V was cut back by 0 bases and J by 7 bases. Germline values: CDR1 SGHRS, CDR2 YFSETQ. The CDR3 sequence is CASSLDRGAGYTF. Written as DNA, the CDR3 is TGCGCCAGCAGCTTGGACAGGGGTGCTGGCTACACCTTC.

This clonotype was counted ten times or more. V gene TRBV27 combines with J gene TRBJ2-7; D possibly corresponds to TRBD2 (6 bases). V lost 4 bases, J lost 0 bases, and 10 bases lay in between. Germline values: CDR1 MNHEY, CDR2 SMNVEV (reference sequence). The CDR3 covers 14 residues. The CDR3 region has the DNA TGTGCCAGCAGTTCCCCGGGACTCTCCTACGAGCAGTACTTC. It specifies CASSSPGLSYEQYF.

This clonotype was found a few times. V is TRBV25-1 and J is TRBJ2-7; 7 nucleotides match TRBD1. The germline gives CDR1 MGHDK, CDR2 SYGVNS. The CDR3 is 16 amino acids. With 4 bases clipped from V and 3 bases from J, the junction kept 12 bases outside the gene matches. In DNA form, the CDR3 reads TGTGCCAGCAGTGGGATGAGCGACAGGGAAGACTACGAGCAGTACTTC. Residues: CASSGMSDREDYEQYF.

This clonotype was found a few times. The chain has TRBV11-2 and TRBJ2-2; D not certain. Germline CDR1 and CDR2: SGHAT and FQNNGV. This CDR3 region has 13 residues. Trimming took 6 bases from V and 5 from J, leaving 10 bases between them. The CDR3 loop reads CASRPLVTGELFF. CDR3 bases: TGTGCCAGCAGGCCCCTAGTTACCGGGGAGCTGTTTTTT.

On this clonotype itself: The junction does not match germline at one end; this may be a read error. The chain uses TRBV13 and TRBJ1-6, with a possible D match to TRBD1 (5 bases). CDR3 length equals 12 residues. Germline V CDR1 and CDR2: PRHDT, FYEKMQ (reference sequence). The CDR3 bases are TGTGCCAGCAGAATAGGGGCTTCACCCCCCCACTTT. Translating gives CASRIGASPPHF.

V gene TRBV19 combines with J gene TRBJ2-4; unclear D gene. From germline, CDR1 is LNHDA and CDR2 SQIVND (reference sequence). CDR3 size: 15 residues. With 6 bases removed from V and 1 base from J, the gap between germline ends came to 13 bases. Here the CDR3 DNA reads TGTGCCAGTAGGCGAAAGGGCGCCGCCAAAAACATTCAGTACTTC. This gives the protein CASRRKGAAKNIQYF.

This clonotype has only one observation. This chain links TRBV20-1 with TRBJ1-5; D remains ambiguous. The germline V gene has CDR1 DFQATT and CDR2 SNEGSKA (reference sequence). This CDR3 is 14 amino acids long. The V end lost 3 bases, the J end lost 12 bases, and 21 bases lay between the germline ends. Here the CDR3 DNA reads TGCAGTGCTAGCTATGGGCGCAGGCCCGGGTACCAGCATTTT. It specifies CSASYGRRPGYQHF.

This clonotype was seen only once. At one end, the junction sequence differs from germline, possibly due to a read error. This chain joins TRBV4-3 and TRBJ2-7; D is uncertain. The germline V gene has CDR1 LGHNA and CDR2 YSLEER. CDR3 length: 15 residues. CDR3 sequence (DNA): TGCGCCAGCAGCCAAGCGCAGGCTACATACAATGAGCGGTACTTC. Amino acid sequence: CASSQAQATYNERYF.

The chain combines TRBV20-1 with TRBJ2-2; D is undetermined. This CDR3 has 12 residues. The V and J ends lost 4 bases and 4 bases respectively, with 7 bases between them. Germline V CDR1 and CDR2: DFQATT, SNEGSKA (reference sequence). The CDR3 is CSAIGPTGELFF. DNA for the CDR3: TGCAGTGCTATCGGGCCCACCGGGGAGCTGTTTTTT.